These T cell receptor beta chains were read from a single sample in a study of blood T cell repertoires in COVID-19. The method was immunoSEQ multiplex PCR; TCRdb's version includes in-frame clones alone and lacks a portion of them. The sample includes around 270,000 clones, roughly 88% of them seen just once. Input material: PBMCs or T cells enriched from blood (not recorded which). The source is a woman in her 40s who had been exposed to COVID-19. Both conserved end residues are trimmed from each CDR3.

>TRBV19
ASSIAGGRAGDTQY
>TRBV11-3
ASSSSPGNLEAF
>TRBV5-1
ARSLGGAGAGETQY
>TRBV5-1
ASSLAGLYEQY
>TRBV6-5
ASRRGLSGYT
>TRBV27
ALSHPRGGDRHEQY
>TRBV7-9
DCAGVHQPQH
>TRBV19
ASSIISGSGGNYGYT
>TRBV27
ASSLYGAGGSIFLHTQY
>TRBV24-1
ATSDPGLADYNEQF
>TRBV19
ASSSQWNSPLH
>TRBV30
AWSEQGYYGYT
>TRBV7-8
ASSPGLAGGVNEQF
>TRBV7-9
ASSYPPGQGAKSKNIQY
>TRBV3-1/TRBV3-2
ASSLNEGYEQY
>TRBV30
AWSPDRGRYYGYT
>TRBV28
ASSFGGGANTEAF
>TRBV5-1
ASSLVARGGLDTQY
>TRBV6-5
ASSREQGIYGYT
>TRBV29-1
SVRRGAGELF
>TRBV4-3
ASSQDYVGWEGLNYGYT
>TRBV29-1
SVAGESTEAF
>TRBV11-2
ASSPVQGTDTQY
>TRBV9
ASSTSSIHEQF
>TRBV29-1
SVVWLAGVGQETQY
>TRBV3-1/TRBV3-2
ASSQFGATNEKLF
>TRBV28
ASSLLPGEAF
>TRBV24-1
ATSDLRSRTGGNEQF
>TRBV28
ASSLLLDEQF
>TRBV5-1
ASSLSGVGTEAF
>TRBV28
ASSSGALRNTEAF
>TRBV7-9
ASSLLAGGELF
>TRBV7-8
ASSRIQGASGETQY
>TRBV24-1
ATSDLQGGETQY
>TRBV21-1
ASAPGGQIYNEQF
>TRBV7-2
ASSKGNTGELF
>TRBV29-1
SVAPGGDTQY
>TRBV19
ATNRQFNTEAF
>TRBV6-4
ASSETGTSAYNEQF
>TRBV5-1
ASSLYPDRTYGYT
>TRBV7-9
ASSNRETYRYEQF
>TRBV6-2/TRBV6-3
ASSSIATGELF
>TRBV5-1
ASSLMLATDTQY
>TRBV3-1/TRBV3-2
ASSLTSPGELF
>TRBV4-1
ASSITWGGDTEAF
>TRBV28
ASSPRIPWTGTYNEQF
>TRBV10-3
ATTLAGVSTDTQY
>TRBV14
ASSQAGRTEAF
>TRBV12-5
ASGDHPGRNAGNTDTQY
>TRBV3-1/TRBV3-2
ASSQESYRGTDTQY
>TRBV28
ASSLSEGLGSLYNSPLH
>TRBV7-6
ASSLGHGARGTGELF
>TRBV19
ASSIRGQGAGSNQPQH
>TRBV30
AWTRALIPSQGAYEQY
>TRBV28
ASSWRGETQY
>TRBV7-3
ASSLTQGIPWNEQF
>TRBV5-1
ASSLGGTSDVEQY